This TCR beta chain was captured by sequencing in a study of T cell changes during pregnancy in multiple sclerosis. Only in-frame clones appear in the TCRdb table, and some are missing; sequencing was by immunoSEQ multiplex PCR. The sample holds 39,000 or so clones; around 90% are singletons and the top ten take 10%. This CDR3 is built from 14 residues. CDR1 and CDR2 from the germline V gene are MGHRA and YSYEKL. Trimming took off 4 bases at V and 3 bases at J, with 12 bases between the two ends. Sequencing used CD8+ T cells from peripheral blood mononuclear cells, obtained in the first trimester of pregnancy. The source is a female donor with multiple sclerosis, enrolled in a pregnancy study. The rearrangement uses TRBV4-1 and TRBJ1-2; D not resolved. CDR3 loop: CASSPAYADYGYTF. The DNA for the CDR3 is TGCGCCAGCAGCCCGGCTTATGCGGACTATGGCTACACCTTC.